A single sample gave rise to the 3 T cell receptor beta chains below, sequenced in a study. Using its own MiXCR run on the RT-PCR reads, TCRdb lists one record per CDR3 protein. The sample consists of fewer than 800,000 distinct CDR3 sequences, approximately 15% of them appearing once. The sequencing input was memory CD4+ T cells from blood. These receptors were taken from a female donor in good health, serving as a healthy control.

This clonotype was found a few times. This chain links TRBV7-2 with TRBJ2-3; 8 bases are a match to TRBD2. After removal of 5 bases from V and 4 bases from J, the junction contained 11 bases not matched to a gene. Germline loops: CDR1 SGHTA, CDR2 FQGNSA. The CDR3 sequence is 16 residues long. Written as DNA, the CDR3 is TGTGCCAGCAGCCCCACCTCAGCGGGGGTCTCAGATACGCAGTATTTT. It encodes CASSPTSAGVSDTQYF.

In its sample, this clonotype was seen a few times. V and J are TRBV7-9 and TRBJ1-1; no clear D gene. V was shortened by 4 bases and J by 3 bases, with 9 bases between the two germline ends. The CDR3 length is 13 residues. Germline CDR1 and CDR2: SEHNR and FQNEAQ (reference sequence). CDR3 sequence (DNA): TGTGCCAGCAGCTCATCGGTGGACACTGAAGCTTTCTTT. Translating gives CASSSSVDTEAFF.

The CDR3 nucleotides read TGTGCCAGCAGAGCTCCGGGACTAGAAAATGAGCAGTTCTTC. It codes for CASRAPGLENEQFF. The chain has TRBV28 and TRBJ2-1; TRBD2 matches at 8 bases. Germline CDR1 MDHEN, CDR2 SYDVKM. CDR3 length: 14 amino acids. Trimming cost V 6 bases and J 7 bases; bases outside gene matches: 8.